Following are 7 T cell receptor beta chains from one sample sequenced in a study of molecular identifiers for immune sequencing clone quantification. TCRdb itself ran the PCR reads through MiXCR, one entry per CDR3 protein. The sample contains 300,000 to 350,000 distinct CDR3 sequences, about 22% of which appear only once. The sequenced material came from naive CD8+ T cells from blood, with Jurkat cell RNA spiked in. Subset indicated: FACS-sorted CD8+CD4-CCR7+CD45RA+ naive T cells. The receptors originated from a human donor in good health. Some libraries in this study had Jurkat cell RNA spiked in.

This clonotype was seen many times. The rearrangement uses TRBV20-1 and TRBJ1-1; tentative D call: TRBD1 (5 bases). The length of the CDR3 is 13 residues. V shed 0 bases and J shed 11 bases, with 16 bases lying between them. Germline V gives CDR1 DFQATT, CDR2 SNEGSKA (reference sequence). This chain's CDR3 is CSARDGGTGRAFF. CDR3 in DNA: TGCAGTGCTAGAGATGGTGGCACAGGTCGTGCTTTCTTT.

As concerns this clonotype: A much larger clone sits a single nucleotide away, making a read error possible. This chain uses TRBV30 with TRBJ2-5; the D is unclear. In germline, CDR1 is GTSNPN, CDR2 SVGIG (reference sequence). This CDR3 is 13 amino acids long. V lost 2 bases, J lost 5 bases, and 12 bases lay in between. CDR3 coding DNA: TGTGCCTGGAGTTCAGTGGGCTCGGAGACCCAGTACTTC. It specifies CAWSSVGSETQYF.

This clonotype was seen at least ten times. V usage is TRBV7-2 and J usage is TRBJ2-3, with TRBD2 identical over 7 bases. V lost 5 bases to trimming and J lost 0 bases; unmatched junction nucleotides: 8. From germline, CDR1 is SGHTA and CDR2 FQGNSA. This CDR3 contains 16 residues. CDR3 amino acids: CASSPGGRLSTDTQYF. The CDR3 coding sequence is TGTGCCAGCAGCCCGGGGGGTAGATTGAGCACAGATACGCAGTATTTT. Based on the CDR3 plus reference TRBV7-2 and TRBJ2-3, the full variable domain is GAGVSQSPSNKVTEKGKDVELRCDPISGHTALYWYRQSLGQGLEFLIYFQGNSAPDKSGLPSDRFSAERTGGSVSTLTIQRTQQEDSAVYLCASSPGGRLSTDTQYFGPGTRLTVL.

There are many counts of this clonotype. The chain joins TRBV29-1 to TRBJ2-1, with a possible D match to TRBD2 (6 bases). CDR1 is SQVTM, CDR2 ANQGSEA, per germline. This CDR3 spans 13 amino acids. V was shortened by 3 bases and J by 9 bases, with 15 bases between the two germline ends. CDR3 protein: CSVEDRTIGEQFF. Written as DNA, the CDR3 is TGCAGCGTTGAGGACCGGACTATCGGTGAGCAGTTCTTC.

This clonotype was seen ten or more times. The J gene is TRBJ2-5, the V gene TRBV4-1; possible D gene TRBD1, 5 bases. Germline CDR1 MGHRA, CDR2 YSYEKL. V lost 0 bases and J 3 bases, leaving 14 bases between the germline ends. CDR3 length: 16 residues. The CDR3 spells CASSQDRGPYEETQYF. In DNA form, the CDR3 reads TGCGCCAGCAGCCAAGATAGGGGCCCCTACGAAGAGACCCAGTACTTC.

At least ten counts were recorded for this clonotype. The V and J genes are TRBV7-9 and TRBJ2-5, with TRBD2 matching 9 bases. Germline values: CDR1 SEHNR, CDR2 FQNEAQ (reference sequence). Losses at the gene ends were 11 bases for V and 2 bases for J; bases not matched to a gene: 6. The length of the CDR3 is 13 residues. Here the CDR3 DNA reads TGTGCCGGGAAGCGGGGGGAACAAGAGACCCAGTACTTC. This gives the protein CAGKRGEQETQYF.

This clonotype was seen many times. This chain connects TRBV28 to TRBJ2-7; D unclear. Trimming removed 4 bases from V and 1 base from J, with 11 bases in between. The V gene's germline CDR1 is MDHEN and CDR2 SYDVKM. CDR3 length: 14 residues. The CDR3 DNA follows: TGTGCCAGCAGTTCCCGCTTATCTTCCTACGAGCAGTACTTC. This codes for CASSSRLSSYEQYF.